This TCR beta chain comes out of a study of control samples from healthy donors and cancer patients. Trimming removed 10 bases from V and 8 bases from J, with 8 bases in between. CDR3 length: 9 residues. Germline V lookup: CDR1 LNHDA, CDR2 SQIVND (reference sequence). Measured with immunoSEQ multiplex PCR; TCRdb has only the in-frame clones, and not every one. The sample includes some 120,000 clones, more than 70% of them seen just once. The specimen was blood. This TCR was sampled from a man aged 60-69 years in good health. The chain recombines TRBV19 with TRBJ1-1; D not resolved. CDR3 nucleotides: TGTGCCATTGGCGGGGAAGCTTTCTTT. Translation gives CAIGGEAFF. The full variable domain, in which reference TRBV19 and TRBJ1-1 provide the parts outside the CDR3, is DGGITQSPKYLFRKEGQNVTLSCEQNLNHDAMYWYRQDPGQGLRLIYYSQIVNDFQKGDIAEGYSVSREKKESFPLTVTSAQKNPTAFYLCAIGGEAFFGQGTRLTVV.